A single sample gave rise to the 8 T cell receptor beta chains below, sequenced in a study of blood T cell repertoires in COVID-19. The protocol was immunoSEQ multiplex PCR, while the TCRdb copy is restricted to in-frame clones and leaves out a portion. Here the sample spans about 95,000 clones, approximately 88% being singletons. The sequenced sample consisted of peripheral blood. Receptors originate from a man aged 50-60 years with COVID-19, enrolled during active disease.

The chain carries TRBV5-6 and TRBJ2-1; D uncertain. Trimming pared 4 bases from V and 13 bases from J, leaving 12 bases between. The CDR3 contains 11 residues. Looked up from germline, CDR1 is SGHDT and CDR2 is YYEEEE. DNA for the CDR3: TGTGCCAGCAGCGCCGCTGGGCTACAGTTCTTC. Its translation: CASSAAGLQFF.

The chain joins TRBV10-3 to TRBJ2-7; possible D gene TRBD1, 6 bases. CDR3 length: 12 residues. Germline loops: CDR1 ENHRY, CDR2 SYGVKD. The germline V and J ends were trimmed by 11 bases and 2 bases, with 13 bases remaining between them. The CDR3 nucleotides read TGTGCCTCAAGGGACATAACCTACGAGCAGTACTTC. Residues: CASRDITYEQYF.

The rearrangement uses TRBV6-5 and TRBJ1-1; D is possibly TRBD1 (6 bases). Germline assignment: CDR1 MNHEY and CDR2 SVGAGI. The V end lost 6 bases, the J end lost 5 bases, and 13 bases lay between the germline ends. This CDR3 region has 13 residues. CDR3 protein: CASSPTRGTEAFF. CDR3 in DNA: TGTGCCAGCAGCCCGACAAGGGGGACTGAAGCTTTCTTT.

The V call is TRBV2, the J call TRBJ1-5; 9 positions agree with TRBD1. CDR3 length: 15 amino acids. Per germline, CDR1 SNHLY and CDR2 FYNNEI. Unmatched junction bases numbered 7, after V lost 4 bases and J lost 6 bases. The CDR3 loop reads CASSAPGQGSQPQHF. CDR3 nucleotides: TGTGCCAGCAGTGCCCCTGGACAGGGGAGTCAGCCCCAGCATTTT. Complete variable domain (other parts from reference TRBV2 and TRBJ1-5): EPEVTQTPSHQVTQMGQEVILRCVPISNHLYFYWYRQILGQKVEFLVSFYNNEISEKSEIFDDQFSVERPDGSNFTLKIRSTKLEDSAMYFCASSAPGQGSQPQHFGDGTRLSIL.

This chain uses TRBV11-1 with TRBJ1-1; D not resolved. V lost 3 bases and J lost 6, with 5 bases in between. CDR3 length: 11 amino acids. Germline V CDR1 and CDR2: SGHAT, FQDESV (reference sequence). The CDR3 DNA reads TGTGCCAGCAGCTTTGGGCCTGAAGCTTTCTTT. It translates to CASSFGPEAFF.

The rearrangement links TRBV27 to TRBJ1-6; D call uncertain. The V gene's germline CDR1 is MNHEY and CDR2 SMNVEV (reference sequence). Trimming pared 3 bases from V and 6 bases from J, leaving 12 bases between. The CDR3 totals 15 residues. CDR3 protein: CASSFSVGGNSPLHF. CDR3 nucleotides: TGTGCCAGCAGTTTCTCCGTTGGAGGTAATTCACCCCTCCACTTT.

The rearrangement joins TRBV3-1 (or the pseudogene TRBV3-2) to TRBJ1-2; tentative D call: TRBD1 (5 bases). Germline V gene sequence: CDR1 LGHDT, CDR2 YNNKEL (reference sequence). The CDR3 loop spans 13 amino acids. V lost 0 bases and J 12 bases, leaving 14 bases between the germline ends. The CDR3 nucleotides read TGTGCCAGCAGCCAAGATCCGAATACAGGTGACACCTTC. It specifies CASSQDPNTGDTF.

V usage is TRBV6-5 and J usage is TRBJ1-1; D is uncertain. Trimming shortened V by 2 bases and J by 10 bases, and 11 bases separated the two germline ends. CDR3 length: 12 residues. Germline-derived CDR1 and CDR2 are MNHEY and SVGAGI. The CDR3 DNA reads as TGTGCCAGCAGTTACCAGTTCGGGATAGCTTTCTTT. Translation: CASSYQFGIAFF.